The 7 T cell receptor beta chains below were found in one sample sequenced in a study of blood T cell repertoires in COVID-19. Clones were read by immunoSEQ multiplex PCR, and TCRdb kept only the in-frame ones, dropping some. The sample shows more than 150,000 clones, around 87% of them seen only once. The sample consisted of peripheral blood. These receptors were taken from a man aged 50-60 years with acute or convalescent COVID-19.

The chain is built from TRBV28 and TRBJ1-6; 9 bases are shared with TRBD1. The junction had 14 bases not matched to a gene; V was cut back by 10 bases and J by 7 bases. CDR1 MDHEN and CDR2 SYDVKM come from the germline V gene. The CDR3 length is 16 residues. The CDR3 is CATTVWRTGDNSPLHF. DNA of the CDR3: TGTGCCACCACAGTTTGGCGGACAGGGGACAATTCACCCCTCCACTTT. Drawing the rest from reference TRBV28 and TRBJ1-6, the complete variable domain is DVKVTQSSRYLVKRTGEKVFLECVQDMDHENMFWYRQDPGLGLRLIYFSYDVKMKEKGDIPEGYSVSREKKERFSLILESASTNQTSMYLCATTVWRTGDNSPLHFGNGTRLTVT.

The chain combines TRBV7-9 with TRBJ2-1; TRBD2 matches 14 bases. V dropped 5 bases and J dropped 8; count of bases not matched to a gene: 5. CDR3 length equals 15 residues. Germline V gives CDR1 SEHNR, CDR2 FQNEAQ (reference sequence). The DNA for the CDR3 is TGTGCCAGCAGCGAGAGACTAGCGGGAGGGGATGAGCAGTTCTTC. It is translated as CASSERLAGGDEQFF.

CDR3 sequence: CASSSRQGRSEKLFF. CDR3 in DNA: TGTGCCAGCAGTTCGCGACAGGGGAGGAGTGAAAAACTGTTTTTT. The chain recombines TRBV6-2 or TRBV6-3 with TRBJ1-4; the match to TRBD1 covers 8 bases. V shed 4 bases, J shed 7 bases, and the junction held 8 bases outside the gene matches. Germline-derived CDR1 and CDR2 are MNHEY and SVGEGT. This CDR3 has 15 amino acids.

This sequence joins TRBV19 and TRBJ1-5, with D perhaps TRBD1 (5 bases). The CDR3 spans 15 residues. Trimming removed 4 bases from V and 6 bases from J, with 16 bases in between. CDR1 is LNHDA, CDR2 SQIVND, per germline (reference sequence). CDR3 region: CASSTRWGVGQPQHF. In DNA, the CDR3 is TGTGCCAGTAGTACCCGCTGGGGGGTTGGTCAGCCCCAGCATTTT.

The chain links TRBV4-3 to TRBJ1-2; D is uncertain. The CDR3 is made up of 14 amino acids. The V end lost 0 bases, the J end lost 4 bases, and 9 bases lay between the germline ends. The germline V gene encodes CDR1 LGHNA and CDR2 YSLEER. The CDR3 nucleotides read TGCGCCAGCAGCCAAGAGATAGGCGGCTATGGCTACACCTTC. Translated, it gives CASSQEIGGYGYTF.

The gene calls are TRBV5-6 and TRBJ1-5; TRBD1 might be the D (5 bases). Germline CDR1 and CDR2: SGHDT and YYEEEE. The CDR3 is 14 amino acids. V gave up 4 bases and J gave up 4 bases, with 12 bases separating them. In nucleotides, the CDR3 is TGTGCCAGCAGCACCAGGGTTTGGAATCAGCCCCAGCATTTT. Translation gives CASSTRVWNQPQHF.

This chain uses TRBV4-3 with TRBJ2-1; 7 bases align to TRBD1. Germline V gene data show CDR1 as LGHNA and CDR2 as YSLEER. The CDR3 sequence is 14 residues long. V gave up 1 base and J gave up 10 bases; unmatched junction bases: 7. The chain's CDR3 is CASSQGTGEYEQFF. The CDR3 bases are TGCGCCAGCAGCCAAGGTACAGGGGAATACGAGCAGTTCTTC.